This entry lists 15 T cell receptor beta chains sequenced from one sample in a study of blood T cell repertoires in COVID-19. Assay used: immunoSEQ multiplex PCR; TCRdb lists only in-frame clones, some missing. Of 150,000 to 250,000 clones listed, about 90% are singletons. Material: PBMCs or T cells enriched from blood (not recorded which). These TCRs come from a woman aged 25 to 39 who had recovered from COVID-19.

V is TRBV7-2 and J is TRBJ2-5, with 9 bases matching TRBD1. Trimming cost V 5 bases and J 3 bases; bases outside gene matches: 7. The CDR3 runs to 15 residues. CDR1 SGHTA and CDR2 FQGNSA come from the germline V gene. The CDR3 DNA is TGTGCCAGCAGCAGACGGACAGGGGTTGAAGAGACCCAGTACTTC. It yields the protein CASSRRTGVEETQYF. Combining the CDR3 with reference TRBV7-2 and TRBJ2-5 gives the whole variable domain GAGVSQSPSNKVTEKGKDVELRCDPISGHTALYWYRQSLGQGLEFLIYFQGNSAPDKSGLPSDRFSAERTGGSVSTLTIQRTQQEDSAVYLCASSRRTGVEETQYFGPGTRLLVL.

The V gene is TRBV11-2, the J gene TRBJ2-3, with a tentative D call TRBD2 (6 bases). CDR3 size: 14 residues. Looked up from germline, CDR1 is SGHAT and CDR2 is FQNNGV. V lost 2 bases and J 2 bases, leaving 8 bases between the germline ends. CDR3 sequence reads: CASSLTSITDTQYF. The CDR3 bases are TGTGCCAGCAGCTTAACTAGCATCACAGATACGCAGTATTTT.

The V and J genes are TRBV18 and TRBJ2-5, with 10 bases lining up with TRBD1. Germline CDR1 is KGHSH and CDR2 is LQKENI. The trim removed 1 base at V and 4 bases at J, leaving 12 bases unmatched. The CDR3 sequence is 18 residues long. The CDR3 here is CASSPRGSGTGARETQYF. Here the CDR3 DNA reads TGTGCCAGCTCACCACGGGGATCAGGGACAGGGGCTAGAGAGACCCAGTACTTC. Based on the CDR3 plus reference TRBV18 and TRBJ2-5, the full variable domain is NAGVMQNPRHLVRRRGQEARLRCSPMKGHSHVYWYRQLPEEGLKFMVYLQKENIIDESGMPKERFSAEFPKEGPSILRIQQVVRGDSAAYFCASSPRGSGTGARETQYFGPGTRLLVL.

This chain links TRBV27 with TRBJ2-6; TRBD2 aligns across 7 bases. The V gene's germline CDR1 is MNHEY and CDR2 SMNVEV (reference sequence). V lost 6 bases and J lost 0; bases outside the gene matches: 11. The CDR3 totals 18 residues. The CDR3 nucleotides are TGTGCCAGCAGGGCGGGACTATCGATTCGCTCTGGGGCCAACGTCCTGACTTTC. Translating gives CASRAGLSIRSGANVLTF.

V is TRBV10-2 and J is TRBJ2-5, with 10 bases aligning to TRBD2. Losses at the gene ends were 6 bases for V and 5 bases for J; bases not matched to a gene: 6. This CDR3 is built from 14 residues. The germline V gene encodes CDR1 WSHSY and CDR2 SAAADI. In nucleotides, the CDR3 is TGCGCCAGCAGGACAGCGGGAGGGTGGGAGACCCAGTACTTC. It translates to CASRTAGGWETQYF.

This clone was observed a single time. The chain recombines TRBV19 with TRBJ2-7; the match to TRBD2 covers 10 bases. CDR1 and CDR2 (germline): LNHDA, SQIVND (reference sequence). The ends lost 6 bases at V and 7 bases at J; junction bases unmatched: 9. CDR3 length equals 14 residues. The CDR3 DNA reads as TGTGCCAGTAGCCGACTAGCGGGTACGAAGGAGCAGTACTTC. Its protein is CASSRLAGTKEQYF. The full variable domain, rest sourced from reference TRBV19 and TRBJ2-7, is DGGITQSPKYLFRKEGQNVTLSCEQNLNHDAMYWYRQDPGQGLRLIYYSQIVNDFQKGDIAEGYSVSREKKESFPLTVTSAQKNPTAFYLCASSRLAGTKEQYFGPGTRLTVT.

V gene TRBV7-2 combines with J gene TRBJ1-5; 7 bases are a match to TRBD1. This CDR3 contains 15 residues. The ends lost 0 bases at V and 7 bases at J; junction bases unmatched: 6. The germline V gene has CDR1 SGHTA and CDR2 FQGNSA. The CDR3 DNA reads TGTGCCAGCAGCTTAGCGCTGACAGGGAGGCAGCCCCAGCATTTT. Encoded protein: CASSLALTGRQPQHF. Based on the CDR3 plus reference TRBV7-2 and TRBJ1-5, the full variable domain is GAGVSQSPSNKVTEKGKDVELRCDPISGHTALYWYRQSLGQGLEFLIYFQGNSAPDKSGLPSDRFSAERTGGSVSTLTIQRTQQEDSAVYLCASSLALTGRQPQHFGDGTRLSIL.

The sample holds one count of this clone. CDR3 region: CAWSQQGGGGEAFF. The CDR3, as DNA: TGTGCCTGGAGTCAGCAGGGCGGAGGGGGCGAAGCTTTCTTT. The rearrangement joins TRBV30 to TRBJ1-1; 7 bases agree with TRBD1. Germline assignment: CDR1 GTSNPN and CDR2 SVGIG (reference sequence). V lost 2 bases to trimming and J lost 8 bases; unmatched junction nucleotides: 11. The CDR3 extends over 14 amino acids.

The chain couples TRBV30 to TRBJ1-6; 8 nucleotides agree with TRBD1. From germline, CDR1 is GTSNPN and CDR2 SVGIG (reference sequence). J was trimmed by 7 bases and V by 2 bases; bases with no gene match: 4. This CDR3 has 14 amino acids. The CDR3 spells CAWSSGQGNSPLHF. CDR3 nucleotides: TGTGCCTGGAGTTCAGGACAGGGAAATTCACCCCTCCACTTT. The complete variable domain, with remaining parts taken from reference TRBV30 and TRBJ1-6, reads SQTIHQWPATLVQPVGSPLSLECTVEGTSNPNLYWYRQAAGRGLQLLFYSVGIGQISSEVPQNLSASRPQDRQFILSSKKLLLSDSGFYLCAWSSGQGNSPLHFGNGTRLTVT.

The chain uses TRBV18 and TRBJ1-1; 8 bases align to TRBD1. Germline CDR1 is KGHSH and CDR2 is LQKENI. This CDR3 has 16 amino acids. Trimming removed 1 base from V and 0 bases from J; junction bases left unmatched: 4. CDR3 bases: TGTGCCAGCTCACCACTCGCGGACAGGGTGAACACTGAAGCTTTCTTT. Protein: CASSPLADRVNTEAFF.

This chain connects TRBV7-8 to TRBJ2-7; TRBD1 is a possible D gene (6 bases). V was pared by 5 bases and J by 2 bases, with 13 bases between. Germline V lookup: CDR1 SGHVS, CDR2 FQNEAQ. The CDR3 has 14 residues. The CDR3, as DNA: TGTGCCAGCAGCGGATACAGGGAAACCTACGAGCAGTACTTC. Amino acids: CASSGYRETYEQYF.

DNA of the CDR3: TGCAGTGCTAGTCCCTCTCTGTTCGCAACTAATGAAAAACTGTTTTTT. As protein: CSASPSLFATNEKLFF. The chain joins TRBV20-1 to TRBJ1-4; D remains ambiguous. V lost 3 bases, J lost 0 bases, and 14 bases lay in between. CDR1 DFQATT and CDR2 SNEGSKA come from the germline V gene (reference sequence). CDR3 length: 16 amino acids.

This clone was observed a few times. V usage is TRBV18 and J usage is TRBJ1-1; 9 bases fit TRBD1. The CDR3 is made up of 14 amino acids. With V trimmed by 3 bases and J by 10 bases, 9 bases remained unmatched. Per germline, CDR1 KGHSH and CDR2 LQKENI. The CDR3 nucleotides read TGTGCCAGCTCACCGGAACAGGGGGCGCGAGGAGCTTTCTTT. Encoded protein: CASSPEQGARGAFF.

The V and J genes are TRBV2 and TRBJ2-1; 9 nucleotides align to TRBD2. Losses at the gene ends were 4 bases for V and 6 bases for J; bases not matched to a gene: 4. The CDR3 length is 14 residues. Germline V gene lookup returns CDR1 SNHLY and CDR2 FYNNEI. CDR3 bases: TGTGCCAGCAGTGCGAGACTAGCGGCCAATGAGCAGTTCTTC. Translated, it gives CASSARLAANEQFF.

This chain joins TRBV5-6 and TRBJ1-4, with 9 bases that match TRBD1. Germline values: CDR1 SGHDT, CDR2 YYEEEE. V shed 0 bases, J shed 6 bases, and the junction held 3 bases outside the gene matches. CDR3 length equals 15 residues. The CDR3 DNA is TGTGCCAGCAGCTTGGGGACAGGGGATGATGAAAAACTGTTTTTT. This translates into CASSLGTGDDEKLFF.